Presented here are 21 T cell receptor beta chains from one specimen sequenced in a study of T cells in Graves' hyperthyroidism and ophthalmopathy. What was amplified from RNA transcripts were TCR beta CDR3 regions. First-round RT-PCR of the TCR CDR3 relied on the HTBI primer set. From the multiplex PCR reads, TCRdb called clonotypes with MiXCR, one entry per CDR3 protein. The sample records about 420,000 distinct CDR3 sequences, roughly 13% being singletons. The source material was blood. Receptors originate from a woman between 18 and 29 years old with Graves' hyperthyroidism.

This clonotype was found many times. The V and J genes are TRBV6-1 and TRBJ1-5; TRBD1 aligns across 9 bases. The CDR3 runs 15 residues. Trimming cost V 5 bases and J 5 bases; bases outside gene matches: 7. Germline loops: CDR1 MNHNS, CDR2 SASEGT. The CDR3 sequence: CASSSGTGKYQPQHF. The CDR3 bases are TGTGCCAGCAGTTCAGGGACAGGGAAATATCAGCCCCAGCATTTT.

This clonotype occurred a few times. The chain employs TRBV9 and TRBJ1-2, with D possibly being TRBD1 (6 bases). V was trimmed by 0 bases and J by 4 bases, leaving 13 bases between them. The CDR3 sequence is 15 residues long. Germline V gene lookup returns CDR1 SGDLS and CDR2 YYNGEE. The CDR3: CASSVEGHRGYGYTF. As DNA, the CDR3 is TGTGCCAGCAGCGTAGAGGGACACCGAGGCTATGGCTACACCTTC.

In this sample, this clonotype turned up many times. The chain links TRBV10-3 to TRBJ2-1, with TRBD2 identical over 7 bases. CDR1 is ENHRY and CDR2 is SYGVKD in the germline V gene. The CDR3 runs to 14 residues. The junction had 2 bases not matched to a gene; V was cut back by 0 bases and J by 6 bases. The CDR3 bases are TGTGCCATCAGTGAGTCGACTAGCACCAATGAGCAGTTCTTC. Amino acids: CAISESTSTNEQFF.

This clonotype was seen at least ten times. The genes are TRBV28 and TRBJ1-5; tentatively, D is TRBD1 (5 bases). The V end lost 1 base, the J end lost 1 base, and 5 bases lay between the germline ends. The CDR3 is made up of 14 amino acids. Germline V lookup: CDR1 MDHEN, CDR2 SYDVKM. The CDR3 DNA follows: TGTGCCAGCAGTTTATCAGGGAGCAATCAGCCCCAGCATTTT. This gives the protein CASSLSGSNQPQHF.

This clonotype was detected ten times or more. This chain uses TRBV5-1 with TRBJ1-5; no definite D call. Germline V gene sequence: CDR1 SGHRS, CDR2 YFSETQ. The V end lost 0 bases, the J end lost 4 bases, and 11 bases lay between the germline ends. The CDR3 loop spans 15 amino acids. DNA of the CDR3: TGCGCCAGCAGCTTGGCTGGCGTCGGGAATCAGCCCCAGCATTTT. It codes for CASSLAGVGNQPQHF. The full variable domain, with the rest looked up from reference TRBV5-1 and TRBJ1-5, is KAGVTQTPRYLIKTRGQQVTLSCSPISGHRSVSWYQQTPGQGLQFLFEYFSETQRNKGNFPGRFSGRQFSNSRSEMNVSTLELGDSALYLCASSLAGVGNQPQHFGDGTRLSIL.

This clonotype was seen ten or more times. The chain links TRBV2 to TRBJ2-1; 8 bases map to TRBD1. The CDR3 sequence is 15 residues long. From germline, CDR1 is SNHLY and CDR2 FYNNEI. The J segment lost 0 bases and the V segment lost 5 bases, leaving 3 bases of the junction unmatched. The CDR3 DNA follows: TGTGCCAGCAGTCCCGGACAGGGCTCCTACAATGAGCAGTTCTTC. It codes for CASSPGQGSYNEQFF.

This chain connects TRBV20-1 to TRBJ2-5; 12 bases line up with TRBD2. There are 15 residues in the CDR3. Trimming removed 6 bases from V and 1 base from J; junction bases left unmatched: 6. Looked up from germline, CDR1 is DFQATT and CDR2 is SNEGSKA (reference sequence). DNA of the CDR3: TGCAGTGCAACCGGGACTAGCGGGTTCCAAGAGACCCAGTACTTC. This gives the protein CSATGTSGFQETQYF.

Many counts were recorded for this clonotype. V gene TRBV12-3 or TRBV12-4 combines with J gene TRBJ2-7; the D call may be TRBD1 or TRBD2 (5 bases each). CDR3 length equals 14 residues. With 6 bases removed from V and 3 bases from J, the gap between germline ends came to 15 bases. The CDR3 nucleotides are TGTGCCAGCAGCCGACGGGACCAGTACTACGAGCAGTACTTC. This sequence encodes CASSRRDQYYEQYF.

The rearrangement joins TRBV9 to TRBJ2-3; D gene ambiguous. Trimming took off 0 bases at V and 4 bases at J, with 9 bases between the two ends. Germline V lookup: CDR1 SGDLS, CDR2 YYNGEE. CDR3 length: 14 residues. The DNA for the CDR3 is TGTGCCAGCAGCGTAGGAGTAGGGCCAGATACGCAGTATTTT. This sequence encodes CASSVGVGPDTQYF.

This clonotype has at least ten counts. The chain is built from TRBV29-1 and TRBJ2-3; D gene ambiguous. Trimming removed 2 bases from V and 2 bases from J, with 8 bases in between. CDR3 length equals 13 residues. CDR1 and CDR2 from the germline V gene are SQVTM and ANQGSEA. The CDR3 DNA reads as TGCAGCGTTGAATTGCTTGTCACAGATACGCAGTATTTT. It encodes CSVELLVTDTQYF.

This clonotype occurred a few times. CDR3 bases: TGTGCCAGCAGCTCAGGGACTAGAAAAGAGACCCAGTACTTC. It encodes CASSSGTRKETQYF. V usage is TRBV7-2 and J usage is TRBJ2-5; 8 nucleotides agree with TRBD2. Germline V gives CDR1 SGHTA, CDR2 FQGNSA. This CDR3 comprises 14 residues. V shed 4 bases, J shed 3 bases, and the junction held 4 bases outside the gene matches.

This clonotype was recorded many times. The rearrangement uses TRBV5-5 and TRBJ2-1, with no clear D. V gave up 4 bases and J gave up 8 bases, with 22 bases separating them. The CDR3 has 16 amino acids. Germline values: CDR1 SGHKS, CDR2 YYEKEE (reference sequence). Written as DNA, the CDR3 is TGTGCCAGCAGCACTCCGGCAGTTTACCGGATCTATGAGCAGTTCTTC. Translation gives CASSTPAVYRIYEQFF.

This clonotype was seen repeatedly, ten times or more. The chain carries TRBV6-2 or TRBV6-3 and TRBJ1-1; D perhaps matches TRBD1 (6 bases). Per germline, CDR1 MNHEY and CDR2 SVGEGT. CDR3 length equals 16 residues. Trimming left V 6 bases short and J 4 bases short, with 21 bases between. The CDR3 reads CASRPPTGMSGTEAFF. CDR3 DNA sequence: TGTGCCAGCAGACCCCCTACAGGGATGAGCGGCACTGAAGCTTTCTTT.

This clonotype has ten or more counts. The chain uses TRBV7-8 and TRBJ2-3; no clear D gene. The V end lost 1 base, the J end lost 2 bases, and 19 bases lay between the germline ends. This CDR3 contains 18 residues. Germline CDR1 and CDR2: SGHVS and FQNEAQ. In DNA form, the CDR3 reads TGTGCCAGCAGCTTAGAGCGTGACCGACCTATTTACACAGATACGCAGTATTTT. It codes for CASSLERDRPIYTDTQYF.

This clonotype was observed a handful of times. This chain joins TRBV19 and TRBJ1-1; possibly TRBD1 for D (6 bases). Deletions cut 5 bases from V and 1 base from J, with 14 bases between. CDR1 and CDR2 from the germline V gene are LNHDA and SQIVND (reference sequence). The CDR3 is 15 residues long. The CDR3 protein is CASSAEQGPNTEAFF. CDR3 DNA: TGTGCCAGTAGTGCCGAACAGGGACCGAACACTGAAGCTTTCTTT.

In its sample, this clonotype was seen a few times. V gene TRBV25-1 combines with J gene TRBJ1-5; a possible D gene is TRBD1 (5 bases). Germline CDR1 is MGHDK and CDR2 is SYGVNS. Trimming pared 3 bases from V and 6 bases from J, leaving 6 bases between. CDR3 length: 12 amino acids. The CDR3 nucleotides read TGTGCCAGCAGTGAGGGGCTTCAGCCCCAGCATTTT. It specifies CASSEGLQPQHF.

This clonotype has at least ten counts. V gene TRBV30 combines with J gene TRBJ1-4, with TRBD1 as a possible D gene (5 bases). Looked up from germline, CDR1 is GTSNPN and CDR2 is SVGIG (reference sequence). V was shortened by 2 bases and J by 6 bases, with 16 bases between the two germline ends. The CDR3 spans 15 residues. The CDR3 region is CAWSKGRDGDEKLFF. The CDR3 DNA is TGTGCCTGGAGTAAGGGAAGGGACGGGGATGAAAAACTGTTTTTT.

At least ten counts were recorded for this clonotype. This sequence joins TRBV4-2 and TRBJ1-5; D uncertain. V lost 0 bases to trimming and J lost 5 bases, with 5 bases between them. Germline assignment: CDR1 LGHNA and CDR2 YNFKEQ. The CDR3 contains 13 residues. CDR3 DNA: TGTGCCAGCAGCCAAGAGGCAGATCAGCCCCAGCATTTT. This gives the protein CASSQEADQPQHF.

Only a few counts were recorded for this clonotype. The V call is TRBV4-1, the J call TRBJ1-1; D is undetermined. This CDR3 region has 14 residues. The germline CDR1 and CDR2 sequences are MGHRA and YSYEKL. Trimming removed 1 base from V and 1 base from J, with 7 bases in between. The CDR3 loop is CASSQVPANTEAFF. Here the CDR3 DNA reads TGCGCCAGCAGCCAAGTACCAGCGAACACTGAAGCTTTCTTT.

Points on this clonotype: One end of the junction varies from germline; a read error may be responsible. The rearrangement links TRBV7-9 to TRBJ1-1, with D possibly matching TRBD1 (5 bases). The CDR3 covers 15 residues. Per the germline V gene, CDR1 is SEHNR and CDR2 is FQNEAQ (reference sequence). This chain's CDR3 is CASSPNPGEGIKASF. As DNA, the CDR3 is TGTGCCAGCAGCCCTAACCCTGGGGAGGGGATTAAAGCTTCCTTT.

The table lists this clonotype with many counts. CDR3 sequence (DNA): TGTGCCAGCAGTGAGATGAGGGGTATTAATGAAAAACTGTTTTTT. Translation gives CASSEMRGINEKLFF. The chain couples TRBV2 to TRBJ1-4; D may be TRBD1 (5 bases). Germline CDR1 SNHLY, CDR2 FYNNEI. The V end was cut by 3 bases, the J end by 4 bases, with 12 bases between. This CDR3 is built from 15 residues.